Listed below are T cell receptor beta chains from one sample, sequenced in a study of beta chain features in type 1 diabetes. The data were produced by immunoSEQ multiplex PCR, yet TCRdb's version contains in-frame clones alone and is incomplete. Of some 500,000 clones listed, approximately 10% were seen once; the top ten hold 0.04% to 0.05%. The sequencing sample was made of naive CD4+ T cells from blood. These receptors all stem from a young woman in good health. CDR3s include the opening cysteine and the closing phenylalanine or tryptophan. A D gene is named only where the DNA matches it firmly. Clone size is stated in some rows and not others, as once, few, many or a class when expanded.

D gene: TRBD2; clone size: NA; J gene: TRBJ2-7; V gene: TRBV4-2; CDR3 DNA: TGTGCCAGCAGCTTTCAACTAGCGGGAGGTTACGAGCAGTACTTC; CDR3 protein: CASSFQLAGGYEQYF
D gene: NA; clone size: few; J gene: TRBJ1-1; V gene: TRBV9; CDR3 DNA: TGTGCCAGCAGCGCAGCGGACAAGAGGGCTTTCTTT; CDR3 protein: CASSAADKRAFF
D gene: NA; clone size: few; J gene: TRBJ2-1; V gene: TRBV7-2; CDR3 DNA: TGTGCCAGCAGCCGACAGAGACTCTACAATGAGCAGTTCTTC; CDR3 protein: CASSRQRLYNEQFF
D gene: NA; clone size: NA; J gene: TRBJ1-1; V gene: TRBV9; CDR3 DNA: TGTGCCAGCAGCAAAGGAACTGGGGCCGGAGGCACTGAAGCTTTCTTT; CDR3 protein: CASSKGTGAGGTEAFF
D gene: NA; clone size: NA; J gene: TRBJ1-2; V gene: TRBV2; CDR3 DNA: TGTGCCAGCAGTGAAAGGGTACCTGGCTACACCTTC; CDR3 protein: CASSERVPGYTF
D gene: NA; clone size: many; J gene: TRBJ2-7; V gene: TRBV9; CDR3 DNA: TGTGCCAGCAGCGTAGCCGGGACATCCTACGAGCAGTACTTC; CDR3 protein: CASSVAGTSYEQYF
D gene: NA; clone size: NA; J gene: TRBJ2-3; V gene: TRBV9; CDR3 DNA: TGTGCCAGCAGCGAAAGGGCAGATACGCAGTATTTT; CDR3 protein: CASSERADTQYF
D gene: NA; clone size: few; J gene: TRBJ2-1; V gene: TRBV7-2; CDR3 DNA: TGTGCCAGCAGCTCGGTGGGGCATCAAATTGGAAATGAGCAGTTCTTC; CDR3 protein: CASSSVGHQIGNEQFF
D gene: TRBD1; clone size: NA; J gene: TRBJ2-7; V gene: TRBV10-3; CDR3 DNA: TGTGCCATCAGTGAGCTGACAGGGGGCTACGAGCAGTACTTC; CDR3 protein: CAISELTGGYEQYF
D gene: NA; clone size: NA; J gene: TRBJ2-7; V gene: TRBV7-2; CDR3 DNA: TGTGCCAGCAGCCGAGAAATAGTTAACTACGAGCAGTACTTC; CDR3 protein: CASSREIVNYEQYF
D gene: TRBD2; clone size: few; J gene: TRBJ2-1; V gene: TRBV4-2; CDR3 DNA: TGTGCCAGCAGCCGAACGGGGGGGACGAATGAGCAGTTCTTC; CDR3 protein: CASSRTGGTNEQFF
D gene: NA; clone size: NA; J gene: TRBJ1-1; V gene: TRBV6-6; CDR3 DNA: TGTGCCAGCAGTTACGGTAGGGGCGGTAAACAAGCTTTCTTT; CDR3 protein: CASSYGRGGKQAFF
D gene: TRBD1; clone size: NA; J gene: TRBJ2-3; V gene: TRBV27; CDR3 DNA: TGTGCCAGCAGCACCGATAGGACAGGGTGGGCAAAGGATACGCAGTATTTT; CDR3 protein: CASSTDRTGWAKDTQYF
D gene: TRBD2; clone size: few; J gene: TRBJ2-1; V gene: TRBV9; CDR3 DNA: TGTGCCAGCAGCATCCAAACCGGGACTAGGGGTATCTACAATGAGCAGTTCTTC; CDR3 protein: CASSIQTGTRGIYNEQFF
D gene: NA; clone size: few; J gene: TRBJ2-3; V gene: TRBV5-4; CDR3 DNA: TGTGCCAGCAGCCCCCCAGGGGGAGCGGGGGGCACAGATACGCAGTATTTT; CDR3 protein: CASSPPGGAGGTDTQYF
D gene: NA; clone size: few; J gene: TRBJ1-4; V gene: TRBV29-1; CDR3 DNA: TGCAGCGTTGAGGGAACGGCGCGGGAAAAACTGTTTTTT; CDR3 protein: CSVEGTAREKLFF
D gene: NA; clone size: few; J gene: TRBJ2-3; V gene: TRBV7-9; CDR3 DNA: TGTGCCAGCAGCCAGACAGGCACAGATACGCAGTATTTT; CDR3 protein: CASSQTGTDTQYF
D gene: NA; clone size: NA; J gene: TRBJ2-6; V gene: TRBV7-3; CDR3 DNA: TGTGCCAGCAGCTGGGACCAGGGGTCTGGGGCCAACGTCCTGACTTTC; CDR3 protein: CASSWDQGSGANVLTF
D gene: NA; clone size: few; J gene: TRBJ2-3; V gene: TRBV5-1; CDR3 DNA: TGCGCCGGCGGGCGGGGAGGAGCCGCAGATACGCAGTATTTT; CDR3 protein: CAGGRGGAADTQYF
D gene: NA; clone size: NA; J gene: TRBJ1-2; V gene: TRBV5-1; CDR3 DNA: TGCGCCAGCAGCTTATTAACAGGAGAAGGCTACACCTTC; CDR3 protein: CASSLLTGEGYTF
D gene: NA; clone size: NA; J gene: TRBJ2-5; V gene: TRBV7-9; CDR3 DNA: TGTGCCAGCAGCCCACCACAGGATAGTCGTGAGACCCAGTACTTC; CDR3 protein: CASSPPQDSRETQYF
D gene: NA; clone size: few; J gene: TRBJ1-2; V gene: TRBV7-9; CDR3 DNA: TGTGCCAGCAGCTTAGCTGGGGTCCATCAAGAGGGAGGTGGCTACACCTTC; CDR3 protein: CASSLAGVHQEGGGYTF
D gene: NA; clone size: few; J gene: TRBJ1-2; V gene: TRBV19; CDR3 DNA: TGTGCCAGTAGGATGAACAGGGAACCAAGTGGCTACACCTTC; CDR3 protein: CASRMNREPSGYTF
D gene: TRBD1; clone size: NA; J gene: TRBJ2-4; V gene: TRBV27; CDR3 DNA: TGTGCCAGCAGTTCAAGGACAGGGAAGGCCCAAAACATTCAGTACTTC; CDR3 protein: CASSSRTGKAQNIQYF
D gene: NA; clone size: few; J gene: TRBJ2-6; V gene: TRBV11-2; CDR3 DNA: TGTGCCAGCAGCCGAACAGCTTTC; CDR3 protein: CASSRTAF
D gene: NA; clone size: few; J gene: TRBJ2-1; V gene: TRBV7-9; CDR3 DNA: TGTGCCAGCAGCTTAGACCCCCCCAGGGGCAATGAGCAGTTCTTC; CDR3 protein: CASSLDPPRGNEQFF
D gene: NA; clone size: NA; J gene: TRBJ2-5; V gene: TRBV4-2; CDR3 DNA: TGTGCCAGCAGCCAAGAGACAGTCGCCCAAGAGACCCAGTACTTC; CDR3 protein: CASSQETVAQETQYF
D gene: NA; clone size: once; J gene: TRBJ1-1; V gene: TRBV11-2; CDR3 DNA: TGTGCCAGCAGCTACACAGGTTCCAACACTGAAGCTTTCTTT; CDR3 protein: CASSYTGSNTEAFF
D gene: NA; clone size: few; J gene: TRBJ2-7; V gene: TRBV23-1; CDR3 DNA: TGCGCCAGCAGTCAGTGGGAGGACTTCATCGACGAGCAGTACTTC; CDR3 protein: CASSQWEDFIDEQYF
D gene: NA; clone size: NA; J gene: TRBJ2-2; V gene: TRBV5-1; CDR3 DNA: TGCGCCAGCAGCTTGGTGCAGGGCGACACCGGGGAGCTGTTTTTT; CDR3 protein: CASSLVQGDTGELFF
D gene: NA; clone size: few; J gene: TRBJ1-2; V gene: TRBV28; CDR3 DNA: TGTGCCAGCAGTTTACTTCAACAGGGCTACACCTTC; CDR3 protein: CASSLLQQGYTF
D gene: NA; clone size: NA; J gene: TRBJ2-7; V gene: TRBV2; CDR3 DNA: TGTGCCAGCAGTGCACAGGGCGGAGTAGCCGAGCAGTACTTC; CDR3 protein: CASSAQGGVAEQYF